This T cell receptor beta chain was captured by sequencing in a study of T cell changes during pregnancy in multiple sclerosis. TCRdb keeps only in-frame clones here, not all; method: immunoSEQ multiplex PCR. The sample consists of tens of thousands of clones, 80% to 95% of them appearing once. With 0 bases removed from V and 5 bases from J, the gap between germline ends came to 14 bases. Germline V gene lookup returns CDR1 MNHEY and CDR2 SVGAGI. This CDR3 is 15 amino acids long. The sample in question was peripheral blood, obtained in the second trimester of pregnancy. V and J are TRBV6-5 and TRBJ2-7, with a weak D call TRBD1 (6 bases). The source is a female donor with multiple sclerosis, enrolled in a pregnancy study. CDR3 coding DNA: TGTGCCAGCAGTTACTCGAGCAGGGGATGGAACGAGCAGTACTTC. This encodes CASSYSSRGWNEQYF.